Listed below are T cell receptor beta chains from one sample, sequenced in a study of metastatic and nonmetastatic thyroid tumors. MiXCR re-clonotyped the PCR reads for TCRdb. Of 25,000 to 35,000 clones in the sample, about 32% were seen once. The sequencing sample was made of blood. The origin of the receptors is a female donor with papillary thyroid cancer or a benign thyroid nodule (not recorded which). Some clones in this sample may be carry-over from other donors' samples. Each CDR3 is given with its conserved first and last residue. A D gene is named only where the DNA matches it firmly. The size entry is marked missing in some rows and otherwise reads once, few, many or a size class.

.	TRBV28	few	TRBJ1-1	TGTGCCAACCTATTCAGCCGGGTGTGCACTGAAGCTTTCTTT	CANLFSRVCTEAFF
.	TRBV4-1	many	TRBJ1-6	TGCGCCAGCAGCCAAGGACAGGATAATTCACCCCTCCACTTT	CASSQGQDNSPLHF
TRBD1	TRBV20-1	.	TRBJ1-3	TGCAGTGCCTCGACAGGGGGAGGAAACACCATATATTTT	CSASTGGGNTIYF
.	TRBV6-1	.	TRBJ2-7	TGTGCCAGCGGGCGACCGGGGACAAGCTCCTACGAGCAGTACTTC	CASGRPGTSSYEQYF
TRBD1	TRBV20-1	.	TRBJ2-7	TGCAGTGCTAAGGAACTCAGGGGGCTGTCCTACGAGCAGTACTTC	CSAKELRGLSYEQYF
.	TRBV5-1	many	TRBJ2-7	TGCGCCAGCAGCCCCCGGCCGGCGGCAGTACTTGAGCAGTACTTC	CASSPRPAAVLEQYF
.	TRBV27	few	TRBJ1-6	TGTGCCAGCAGTCCCCATAATTCACCCCTCCACTTT	CASSPHNSPLHF
TRBD1	TRBV7-6	many	TRBJ2-1	TGTGCCAGCAGCTTAGCGTCAAGGGGGCGTGAGCAGTTCTTC	CASSLASRGREQFF
TRBD2	TRBV24-1	many	TRBJ2-3	TGTGCCACCAGTGATAGGCTAGCGGGAGGTATAGATACGCAGTATTTT	CATSDRLAGGIDTQYF
.	TRBV6-6	few	TRBJ1-1	TGTGCCAGCAGTTACTCACTCGGTGGGACTGAAGCTTTCTTT	CASSYSLGGTEAFF
.	TRBV5-1	.	TRBJ1-2	TGCGCCAGCATGGACCCCCGGGGGCGCAGGGACGCCAACTATGGCTACACCTTC	CASMDPRGRRDANYGYTF
.	TRBV20-1	once	TRBJ2-7	TGCAGTGCTAGAGCGAGGGAATTCCCCTCCTACGAGCAGTACTTC	CSARAREFPSYEQYF
.	TRBV29-1	many	TRBJ2-2	TGCAGCGTTGGGAAGGACGCCGGGGAGCTGTTTTTT	CSVGKDAGELFF
TRBD1	TRBV6-1	many	TRBJ2-5	TGTGCCAGCAGTGAATCGATAGGGGGCAATGGGGAGACCCAGTACTTC	CASSESIGGNGETQYF
TRBD2	TRBV6-2/TRBV6-3	many	TRBJ2-3	TGTGCCAGCAGTTTACTTCCGGGACTAGCGGAGGCAGTGACGCAGTATTTT	CASSLLPGLAEAVTQYF
.	TRBV5-1	.	TRBJ1-6	TGCGCCAGCAGCTTGGCAGGGGCAGATTCACCCCTCCACTTT	CASSLAGADSPLHF
.	TRBV29-1	many	TRBJ2-2	TGCAGCGTTGAAGCAGATCCGAACACCGGGGAGCTGTTTTTT	CSVEADPNTGELFF
.	TRBV15	many	TRBJ2-5	TGTGCCACCAGCAGAGGCCTCCAGGGTCGGAAAGAGACCCAGTACTTC	CATSRGLQGRKETQYF
.	TRBV20-1	many	TRBJ2-7	TGCAGTGCTAGAGATGGGGATGTCGAGCAGTACTTC	CSARDGDVEQYF
TRBD2	TRBV6-5	many	TRBJ2-5	TGTGCCAGCAGTTACTCGGGCGGGAGGGGAGAGACCCAGTACTTC	CASSYSGGRGETQYF
.	TRBV12-3/TRBV12-4	many	TRBJ1-2	TGTGCCAGCAGTTTAGGGCGGGGAAGAATTGGCTACACCTTC	CASSLGRGRIGYTF
TRBD1	TRBV11-2	.	TRBJ1-2	TGTGCCAGCAGCTTTACCCTAGGGGGCGCGAACTATGGCTACACCTTC	CASSFTLGGANYGYTF
.	TRBV29-1	many	TRBJ1-1	TGCAGCGTTGGGTACGGGGGCCGAGGCACTGAAGCTTTCTTT	CSVGYGGRGTEAFF
.	TRBV30	.	TRBJ2-1	TGTGCCTGGAGCCCCCTAGCGTTAGAGGATGAGCAGTTCTTC	CAWSPLALEDEQFF
.	TRBV5-1	many	TRBJ1-1	TGCGCCAGCAGCCTAACCCTACAGGGAGGGAACACTGAAGCTTTCTTT	CASSLTLQGGNTEAFF
.	TRBV20-1	.	TRBJ2-3	TGCAGTGCCTTAGGACAGTCCACAGATACGCAGTATTTT	CSALGQSTDTQYF
.	TRBV2	many	TRBJ2-5	TGTGCCAGCAGTGAAGACCTCAGGGAGACCCAGTACTTC	CASSEDLRETQYF
.	TRBV12-5	many	TRBJ2-5	TGTGCTAGTGGTTTGGATCAACCAACGGGGGAGACCCAGTACTTC	CASGLDQPTGETQYF
.	TRBV24-1	many	TRBJ1-1	TGTGCCACCAAAACTAGAGCAACACACCAGCGGAACACTGAAGCTTTCTTT	CATKTRATHQRNTEAFF
.	TRBV6-1	many	TRBJ1-2	TGTGCCAGCAGTGAATACGCGTTAGGACTGTATGGCTACACCTTC	CASSEYALGLYGYTF
.	TRBV19	many	TRBJ1-2	TGTGCCAGTAGTGCCCTGGCCGGAACCTATGGCTACACCTTC	CASSALAGTYGYTF
TRBD2	TRBV20-1	many	TRBJ2-5	TGCAGTGCTGCGGTCGGACTAGCGGGAGGGCCTGGACTCGAGGAGACCCAGTACTTC	CSAAVGLAGGPGLEETQYF
.	TRBV6-1	.	TRBJ2-5	TGTGCCAGCAGGGTCGACACTCTCCAAGAGACCAGGTACTTC	CASRVDTLQETRYF
.	TRBV27	few	TRBJ2-3	TGTGCCAGCAGTTTAGCTGCTCTGATCACAGATACGCAGTATTTT	CASSLAALITDTQYF
TRBD1	TRBV18	.	TRBJ2-3	TGTGCCAACCTCCGGGACAGGGGGAACTCAGATACGCAGTATTTT	CANLRDRGNSDTQYF
.	TRBV12-3/TRBV12-4	.	TRBJ2-7	TGTGCCAGCAGTTTAAGTCGCGGGTGCCGGATCGGGGACTACGAGCAGTACTTC	CASSLSRGCRIGDYEQYF
TRBD1	TRBV5-5	many	TRBJ2-7	TGTGCCAGCAGCTTAGGGGACAGGGTCCGGTACGAGCAGTACTTC	CASSLGDRVRYEQYF
.	TRBV5-4	many	TRBJ2-2	TGTGCCAGCAGCTTGGATTCTCTCCGGGGGTACACCGGGGAGCTGTTTTTT	CASSLDSLRGYTGELFF
.	TRBV6-1	.	TRBJ1-1	TGTGCCAGCAGTGAACTCCGGACTTTCTTT	CASSELRTFF
.	TRBV3-1	many	TRBJ2-3	TGTGCCAGCAGCCATACGGGCCTCACAGATACGCAGTATTTT	CASSHTGLTDTQYF
TRBD2	TRBV10-3	.	TRBJ2-2	TGTGCCATCAGTGGTCCCTCGACTAGCGGTGAGGCCGGGGAGCTGTTTTTT	CAISGPSTSGEAGELFF